The clone carrying this TCR beta chain has only a few counts. The sample comes from a study of blood T cell repertoires in COVID-19. Study-wide context: Sites in the United States, Italy and Spain provided acute and convalescent COVID-19 samples. T cells, B-cell-depleted T cells, or PBMCs provided the cDNA or gDNA that served as material.

The germline V gene encodes CDR1 SGHRS and CDR2 YFSETQ. The V end was cut by 2 bases, the J end by 0 bases, with 18 bases between. CDR3 length: 17 amino acids. As originally analysed: Estimation of nucleated cell counts was performed using reference gene primer amplification. Sequenced by immunoSEQ multiplex PCR; TCRdb stores in-frame clones only, minus some. V and J calls and clone size come straight from that table; D and trimming were deduced from the DNA. The sample lists around 250,000 clones, around four fifths occurring once. This sequence originates from a man at least 80 years old with acute or convalescent COVID-19. The chain recombines TRBV5-1 with TRBJ2-7, with TRBD2 as a possible D gene (6 bases). What was sequenced was peripheral blood. This CDR3 reads CASSFQPAGQLSYEQYF. CDR3 coding DNA: TGCGCCAGCAGCTTTCAGCCCGCGGGGCAGCTCTCCTACGAGCAGTACTTC.